What follows is one T cell receptor beta chain and its context. The CDR3 loop spans 13 amino acids. Germline values: CDR1 SNHLY, CDR2 FYNNEI. Trimming removed 5 bases at V and 9 bases at J, with 16 bases between. The sample belongs to a study of blood T cell repertoires in COVID-19. Whole-study context: Specimens from acute and convalescent COVID-19 originated in the United States, Italy and Spain. Sample material is recorded as cDNA or gDNA derived from T cells, B-cell-depleted T cells, or PBMCs.

Original handling: Reference gene primer amplification yielded estimated nucleated cell counts. Measured with immunoSEQ multiplex PCR; TCRdb has only the in-frame clones, and not every one. D and trimming come from the DNA, and the V and J calls and clone size come from that table. The top ten clones hold roughly 4% of a sample with a few hundred thousand clones, approximately 90% of them seen once. This receptor was taken from a woman in her fifties or sixties with active or convalescent COVID-19. The source material was peripheral blood. This chain links TRBV2 with TRBJ1-1; perhaps TRBD1 as D (5 bases). The CDR3 DNA is TGTGCCAGCAGTACTGGCGGGACGTGGAAAGCTTTCTTT. It specifies CASSTGGTWKAFF.